The 32 T cell receptor beta chains below all came from one sample that was sequenced in a study of T cells in Graves' hyperthyroidism and ophthalmopathy. Amplified regions were TCR beta CDR3 sequences from RNA transcripts. HTBI primers were employed in a first-round RT-PCR of the TCR CDR3. MiXCR, applied by TCRdb to the multiplex PCR reads, yields one record per CDR3 protein. The sample has under 500,000 distinct CDR3 sequences, over 12% seen once; the top ten hold around 27%. Sequencing input: blood. All receptors derive from a man aged 45 to 65 with Graves' ophthalmopathy.

This clonotype showed up just a few times. The genes are TRBV19 and TRBJ2-7; 7 positions match TRBD1. The V gene end was trimmed by 7 bases and the J gene end by 0 bases; junction bases not matched to a gene: 6. The CDR3 is 14 residues long. Germline V gives CDR1 LNHDA, CDR2 SQIVND (reference sequence). The CDR3 sequence is CASTSGTASYEQYF. In nucleotides, the CDR3 is TGTGCCAGTACCTCCGGGACAGCCTCCTACGAGCAGTACTTC.

J is TRBJ2-4 and V is TRBV10-3, with D possibly matching TRBD2 (6 bases). Trimming left V 10 bases short and J 2 bases short, with 18 bases between. Germline V CDR1 and CDR2: ENHRY, SYGVKD. The CDR3 is 15 residues long. The CDR3 loop is CATKERVLTKNIQYF. CDR3 DNA: TGTGCCACTAAAGAGCGGGTTCTAACCAAAAACATTCAGTACTTC.

This clonotype has only a few counts. V gene TRBV24-1 combines with J gene TRBJ2-5; D not resolved. Germline CDR1 KGHDR, CDR2 SFDVKD. The CDR3 totals 12 residues. The V and J ends lost 3 bases and 7 bases respectively, with 8 bases between them. In nucleotides, the CDR3 is TGTGCCACCAGTGATGGGTCGCGGACCCAGTACTTC. Protein product: CATSDGSRTQYF.

This clonotype was counted only a few times. This CDR3 reads CASSWRGAHTDTQYF. In DNA form, the CDR3 reads TGTGCCAGTAGTTGGCGGGGGGCCCACACAGATACGCAGTATTTT. This chain links TRBV19 with TRBJ2-3; 8 bases align to TRBD2. The junction had 6 bases not matched to a gene; V was cut back by 5 bases and J by 2 bases. Germline V gene data show CDR1 as LNHDA and CDR2 as SQIVND (reference sequence). The CDR3 consists of 15 residues.

The sample holds many counts of this clonotype. J is TRBJ2-2 and V is TRBV7-8; 7 bases align to TRBD1. Germline CDR1 and CDR2: SGHVS and FQNEAQ. The junction had 7 bases not matched to a gene; V was cut back by 5 bases and J by 1 base. The CDR3 covers 16 residues. The CDR3 nucleotides read TGTGCCAGCAGCCGAACAGGGGTCATGAACACCGGGGAGCTGTTTTTT. Protein product: CASSRTGVMNTGELFF.

The chain is built from TRBV12-3 or TRBV12-4 and TRBJ1-5; no reliable D call. The germline V and J ends were trimmed by 5 bases and 2 bases, with 13 bases remaining between them. The CDR3 totals 15 residues. CDR3 bases: TGTGCCAGCAGTCCATTAGGAATGGGCAATCAGCCCCAGCATTTT. Translated, it gives CASSPLGMGNQPQHF.

In this sample, this clonotype turned up many times. The chain has TRBV30 and TRBJ1-3; the D gene is possibly TRBD1 (5 bases). The CDR3 length is 14 residues. V lost 1 base to trimming and J lost 4 bases, with 11 bases between them. CDR1 GTSNPN and CDR2 SVGIG come from the germline V gene (reference sequence). This CDR3 is CAWSEGEPGNTIYF. CDR3 DNA: TGTGCCTGGAGTGAAGGGGAACCCGGAAACACCATATATTTT. The variable domain in full, with the rest retrieved from reference TRBV30 and TRBJ1-3, is SQTIHQWPATLVQPVGSPLSLECTVEGTSNPNLYWYRQAAGRGLQLLFYSVGIGQISSEVPQNLSASRPQDRQFILSSKKLLLSDSGFYLCAWSEGEPGNTIYFGEGSWLTVV.

This clonotype was counted many times. The chain uses TRBV18 and TRBJ2-4; 8 bases agree with TRBD1. The germline V gene encodes CDR1 KGHSH and CDR2 LQKENI. The CDR3 has 15 amino acids. V lost 5 bases and J lost 5; bases outside the gene matches: 8. CDR3 DNA: TGTGCCAGCTCAAATCCGGGGACAGGACAAAACATTCAGTACTTC. Translating it yields CASSNPGTGQNIQYF.

The J gene is TRBJ2-1, the V gene TRBV29-1, with a weak D call TRBD2 (5 bases). The CDR3 loop spans 10 amino acids. V was pared by 5 bases and J by 15 bases, with 14 bases between. The V gene's germline CDR1 is SQVTM and CDR2 ANQGSEA. The DNA for the CDR3 is TGCAGCGTTTGGGAAGCGGTAGCGTTCTTC. Translating it yields CSVWEAVAFF.

This clonotype was counted only a few times. This chain uses TRBV15 with TRBJ2-3, with D possibly being TRBD2 (5 bases). Germline CDR1 and CDR2: LNHNV and YYDKDF (reference sequence). The CDR3 contains 17 residues. Trimming removed 0 bases at V and 0 bases at J, with 13 bases between. In nucleotides, the CDR3 is TGTGCCACCAGCAGAGAGCACCCAGCGGCTAGCACAGATACGCAGTATTTT. It encodes CATSREHPAASTDTQYF.

This clonotype was found many times. This chain uses TRBV12-3 or TRBV12-4 with TRBJ2-3; a weak D match, TRBD1 (6 bases). Trimming cost V 3 bases and J 0 bases, with 10 bases left between them. The CDR3 is 15 residues long. The CDR3: CASSFRGQSTDTQYF. DNA of the CDR3: TGTGCCAGCAGTTTCAGGGGCCAGAGCACAGATACGCAGTATTTT.

Ten or more counts support this clonotype. The J gene is TRBJ2-2, the V gene TRBV3-1; no definite D call. The V end lost 5 bases, the J end lost 7 bases, and 11 bases lay between the germline ends. The CDR3 contains 13 residues. CDR1 is LGHDT and CDR2 is YNNKEL in the germline V gene (reference sequence). The CDR3 sequence: CASSTWPDGELFF. CDR3 nucleotide sequence: TGTGCCAGCAGCACCTGGCCTGACGGGGAGCTGTTTTTT.

This clonotype was counted a few times. The chain employs TRBV6-6 and TRBJ2-1, with D possibly being TRBD1 or TRBD2 (5 bases each). The CDR3 contains 13 residues. V gave up 0 bases and J gave up 8 bases, with 8 bases separating them. In germline, CDR1 is MNHNY, CDR2 SVGAGI (reference sequence). The CDR3 is CASSYSGRDEQFF. As DNA, the CDR3 is TGTGCCAGCAGTTACTCGGGACGGGATGAGCAGTTCTTC.

In the case of this clonotype: With a much larger clone just one base away, this may be a read error. The genes are TRBV10-3 and TRBJ2-3; TRBD2 might be the D (5 bases). Trimming took 6 bases from V and 2 from J, leaving 15 bases between them. Germline CDR1 and CDR2: ENHRY and SYGVKD. This CDR3 contains 15 residues. For the CDR3, the DNA is TGTGCCATCAGAGGGCAGGAGACTAACACAGATACGCAGTATTTT. Protein: CAIRGQETNTDTQYF.

This clonotype has more than one count but fewer than ten. The rearrangement joins TRBV6-2 or TRBV6-3 to TRBJ2-1, with 11 nucleotides matching TRBD2. The V gene's germline CDR1 is MNHEY and CDR2 SVGEGT. Trimming removed 2 bases from V and 7 bases from J; junction bases left unmatched: 4. The CDR3 runs to 15 residues. This CDR3 is CASSYTASGRNEQFF. The CDR3 DNA reads as TGTGCCAGCAGTTACACGGCTAGCGGGAGGAATGAGCAGTTCTTC.

This clonotype has ten or more counts. The V and J genes are TRBV3-1 and TRBJ2-7; D is uncertain. There are 13 residues in the CDR3. Deletions cut 4 bases from V and 9 bases from J, with 16 bases between. The germline V gene has CDR1 LGHDT and CDR2 YNNKEL (reference sequence). The CDR3 loop is CASSRDLNPPQYF. The CDR3 DNA follows: TGTGCCAGCAGCCGAGATCTAAATCCCCCGCAGTACTTC.

This clonotype was picked up a small number of times. This chain uses TRBV10-2 with TRBJ2-7, with 8 bases lining up with TRBD2. CDR1 is WSHSY and CDR2 is SAAADI in the germline V gene. The CDR3 has 15 residues. After removal of 6 bases from V and 4 bases from J, the junction contained 11 bases not matched to a gene. CDR3 protein: CASRTSGRWSYEQYF. In DNA form, the CDR3 reads TGCGCCAGCAGGACCAGCGGGAGATGGTCGTACGAGCAGTACTTC.

This clonotype was observed at least ten times. In DNA, the CDR3 is TGTGCCAGCAGCTTGCCCAGCGTGTATACGCAGTATTTT. This gives the protein CASSLPSVYTQYF. The chain links TRBV5-6 to TRBJ2-3; D remains unclear. V lost 1 base, J lost 7 bases, and 10 bases lay in between. This CDR3 comprises 13 residues. Germline values: CDR1 SGHDT, CDR2 YYEEEE.

This clonotype appeared many times. The rearrangement links TRBV11-2 to TRBJ2-7; TRBD2 is a possible D gene (6 bases). Trimming removed 1 base from V and 3 bases from J, with 13 bases in between. Germline V gene lookup returns CDR1 SGHAT and CDR2 FQNNGV. The CDR3 is 15 residues long. The CDR3 region is CASSLGPGSNYEQYF. CDR3 in DNA: TGTGCCAGCAGCTTAGGCCCCGGGAGTAACTACGAGCAGTACTTC.

The chain couples TRBV7-9 to TRBJ2-3; 8 nucleotides match TRBD2. V shed 5 bases, J shed 4 bases, and the junction held 8 bases outside the gene matches. The CDR3 loop spans 15 amino acids. CDR1 is SEHNR, CDR2 FQNEAQ, per germline (reference sequence). The CDR3 is CASSNYGGEADTQYF. The DNA of the CDR3 is TGTGCCAGCAGCAATTACGGGGGGGAGGCAGATACGCAGTATTTT.

This clonotype was seen many times. The V call is TRBV11-2, the J call TRBJ2-1; D not resolved. Trimming cost V 0 bases and J 12 bases, with 12 bases left between them. Germline lookup yields CDR1 SGHAT and CDR2 FQNNGV. The CDR3 totals 13 residues. The CDR3 nucleotides are TGTGCCAGCAGCTTAGATCCCGGAATAGCGCAGTTCTTC. This translates into CASSLDPGIAQFF.

This clonotype was detected many times. The gene calls are TRBV6-1 and TRBJ2-1; 11 bases are a match to TRBD1. Germline CDR1 and CDR2: MNHNS and SASEGT. Trimming removed 6 bases from V and 4 bases from J; junction bases left unmatched: 17. The CDR3 runs to 19 residues. CDR3 sequence reads: CASRTPGTGGRKHYNEQFF. DNA for the CDR3: TGTGCCAGCAGAACTCCCGGGACAGGGGGAAGAAAACATTACAATGAGCAGTTCTTC.

The J gene is TRBJ2-1, the V gene TRBV27, with 8 nucleotides matching TRBD1. CDR3 length: 20 amino acids. The ends lost 3 bases at V and 4 bases at J; junction bases unmatched: 20. The germline CDR1 and CDR2 sequences are MNHEY and SMNVEV (reference sequence). The CDR3 reads CASSFTSGTGPFRGYNEQFF. CDR3 coding DNA: TGTGCCAGCAGTTTCACATCCGGGACAGGTCCTTTCCGAGGTTACAATGAGCAGTTCTTC.

The chain is built from TRBV28 and TRBJ1-4; D unclear. CDR1 is MDHEN, CDR2 SYDVKM, per germline. V was pared by 7 bases and J by 0 bases, with 9 bases between. The CDR3 sequence is 14 residues long. This CDR3 reads CASTYLSTNEKLFF. CDR3 coding DNA: TGTGCCAGCACCTACCTCTCAACTAATGAAAAACTGTTTTTT.

This clonotype was seen a few times. J is TRBJ1-5 and V is TRBV11-1; TRBD1 agrees at 11 bases. V shed 5 bases and J 6 bases; nucleotides not matched to a gene: 3. Germline CDR1 SGHAT, CDR2 FQDESV (reference sequence). This CDR3 has 14 residues. This CDR3 is CASSPGTGGQPQHF. CDR3 DNA sequence: TGTGCCAGCAGCCCCGGGACAGGGGGTCAGCCCCAGCATTTT.

This clonotype was found a few times. A single base separates this from a much larger clone, so it may be a read error. The chain joins TRBV6-1 to TRBJ2-3; D unclear. V was clipped by 6 bases and J by 4 bases, with 8 bases between them. This CDR3 has 12 residues. Germline values: CDR1 MNHNS, CDR2 SASEGT. CDR3 amino acids: CASRQVADTQYF. The CDR3, as DNA: TGTGCCAGCAGGCAAGTAGCAGATACGCAGTATTTT.

The chain employs TRBV29-1 and TRBJ2-2; 10 positions match TRBD1. Germline CDR1 and CDR2: SQVTM and ANQGSEA. The CDR3 extends over 15 amino acids. The ends lost 7 bases at V and 6 bases at J; junction bases unmatched: 11. CDR3 sequence reads: CSGGPGQGVPGELFF. In nucleotides, the CDR3 is TGCAGCGGCGGACCAGGACAGGGGGTACCCGGGGAGCTGTTTTTT.

This clonotype was picked up a small number of times. The chain carries TRBV5-1 and TRBJ1-4; the D gene is possibly TRBD1 (6 bases). The CDR3 has 15 residues. The V end lost 2 bases, the J end lost 8 bases, and 16 bases lay between the germline ends. Germline V lookup: CDR1 SGHRS, CDR2 YFSETQ. The CDR3 region is CASSLLQGPREKLFF. The CDR3 DNA is TGCGCCAGCAGCTTACTACAGGGTCCGAGAGAAAAACTGTTTTTT. Complete variable domain (other parts from reference TRBV5-1 and TRBJ1-4): KAGVTQTPRYLIKTRGQQVTLSCSPISGHRSVSWYQQTPGQGLQFLFEYFSETQRNKGNFPGRFSGRQFSNSRSEMNVSTLELGDSALYLCASSLLQGPREKLFFGSGTQLSVL.

This clonotype was counted many times. The chain combines TRBV7-9 with TRBJ1-2, with D perhaps TRBD1 (6 bases). Germline CDR1 and CDR2: SEHNR and FQNEAQ (reference sequence). Trimming pared 5 bases from V and 6 bases from J, leaving 10 bases between. The CDR3 is 12 amino acids. As DNA, the CDR3 is TGTGCCAGCAGCCGGACAGAAAATGGCTACACCTTC. Amino acid sequence: CASSRTENGYTF.

The rearrangement links TRBV30 to TRBJ2-7, with 12 bases that match TRBD2. The CDR3 consists of 14 residues. Germline CDR1 reads GTSNPN; CDR2 reads SVGIG (reference sequence). The ends lost 4 bases at V and 0 bases at J; junction bases unmatched: 1. The CDR3 reads CAWMTSGSSYEQYF. For the CDR3, the DNA is TGTGCCTGGATGACTAGCGGGAGCTCCTACGAGCAGTACTTC.

In this sample, this clonotype turned up a few times. The chain has TRBV30 and TRBJ1-2; D may be TRBD1 (6 bases). The CDR3 extends over 13 amino acids. The germline CDR1 and CDR2 sequences are GTSNPN and SVGIG (reference sequence). Trimming cost V 2 bases and J 2 bases, with 9 bases left between them. The CDR3 protein is CAWSPRGNYGYTF. As DNA, the CDR3 is TGTGCCTGGAGTCCAAGGGGGAACTATGGCTACACCTTC.

This clonotype was counted many times. The chain recombines TRBV29-1 with TRBJ2-5; TRBD2 agrees at 8 bases. Unmatched junction bases numbered 9, after V lost 4 bases and J lost 5 bases. Germline V gene sequence: CDR1 SQVTM, CDR2 ANQGSEA. The length of the CDR3 is 14 residues. CDR3: CSVGSSGRWETQYF. The CDR3 DNA reads as TGCAGCGTTGGGTCCAGCGGGAGATGGGAGACCCAGTACTTC. Filled out from reference TRBV29-1 and TRBJ2-5, the complete variable domain reads SAVISQKPSRDICQRGTSLTIQCQVDSQVTMMFWYRQQPGQSLTLIATANQGSEATYESGFVIDKFPISRPNLTFSTLTVSNMSPEDSSIYLCSVGSSGRWETQYFGPGTRLLVL.